The 24 T cell receptor beta chains listed next were all sequenced from one sample in a study of T cell responses to AZD1222 COVID-19 vaccine. TCRdb keeps only in-frame clones here, not all; method: immunoSEQ multiplex PCR. The sample consists of 94,000 or so clones, roughly 87% of them appearing once. This specimen was peripheral blood, taken on day 0 of AZD1222 vaccination. These receptors were taken from an adult in good health.

This CDR3 is CASSPAQGYEQYF. For the CDR3, the DNA is TGTGCCAGCAGCCCGGCACAGGGTTACGAGCAGTACTTC. The V and J genes are TRBV4-2 and TRBJ2-7, with D maybe TRBD1 (6 bases). This CDR3 contains 13 residues. Germline CDR1 reads LGHNA; CDR2 reads YNFKEQ. Trimming pared 4 bases from V and 4 bases from J, leaving 11 bases between.

The chain carries TRBV4-1 and TRBJ1-1; 9 bases are a match to TRBD1. Germline CDR1 and CDR2: MGHRA and YSYEKL. This CDR3 spans 15 amino acids. The J segment lost 1 base and the V segment lost 5 bases, leaving 5 bases of the junction unmatched. Here the CDR3 reads CASSWTGEGNTEAFF. The CDR3 nucleotides read TGCGCCAGCAGCTGGACAGGGGAAGGGAACACTGAAGCTTTCTTT.

The J gene is TRBJ1-1, the V gene TRBV7-8; no firm D call. V lost 3 bases, J lost 3 bases, and 11 bases lay in between. Germline V gives CDR1 SGHVS, CDR2 FQNEAQ. The CDR3 has 14 residues. The DNA for the CDR3 is TGTGCCAGCAGCTTCCGAGGGAGTCACACTGAAGCTTTCTTT. The encoded protein is CASSFRGSHTEAFF.

This chain links TRBV3-1 (or the pseudogene TRBV3-2) with TRBJ2-2; D gene uncertain. V was trimmed by 3 bases and J by 0 bases, leaving 8 bases between them. The V gene's germline CDR1 is LGHDT and CDR2 YNNKEL (reference sequence). The CDR3 runs to 15 residues. CDR3 bases: TGTGCCAGCAGCCATCTGAATCCGAACACCGGGGAGCTGTTTTTT. This codes for CASSHLNPNTGELFF.

V is TRBV5-1 and J is TRBJ1-6; 8 nucleotides match TRBD1. This CDR3 has 15 amino acids. Trimming at V came to 4 bases and at J to 5 bases, leaving 5 bases not matched to a gene. CDR1 and CDR2 from the germline V gene are SGHRS and YFSETQ. The CDR3 sequence is CASSPLQGDNSPLHF. The DNA for the CDR3 is TGCGCCAGCAGCCCCCTACAGGGGGATAATTCACCCCTCCACTTT.

The chain has TRBV24-1 and TRBJ1-2, with unresolved D. The CDR3 length is 13 residues. V gave up 4 bases and J gave up 4 bases, with 9 bases separating them. The germline V gene has CDR1 KGHDR and CDR2 SFDVKD. The CDR3 DNA reads as TGTGCCACCAGTGACGGGAGCCGCTATGGCTACACCTTC. This encodes CATSDGSRYGYTF.

The chain employs TRBV4-3 and TRBJ1-6; D unclear. The CDR3 is 13 amino acids. The ends were cut back, 1 base at V and 10 bases at J, with 8 bases in the middle. Germline CDR1 and CDR2: LGHNA and YSLEER. The CDR3 sequence: CASSQGGRSPLHF. The DNA for the CDR3 is TGCGCCAGCAGCCAAGGGGGTAGGTCACCCCTCCACTTT.

CDR3 region: CASRPQGGDTQYF. The DNA of the CDR3 is TGTGCCAGCAGGCCACAGGGGGGGGATACGCAGTATTTT. This chain links TRBV12-3 or TRBV12-4 with TRBJ2-3, with D perhaps matching TRBD1 (8 bases). CDR3 size: 13 residues. Trimming removed 6 bases from V and 6 bases from J, with 13 bases in between.

The chain couples TRBV10-2 to TRBJ1-6; 7 positions match TRBD1. The CDR3 is 17 residues long. J was trimmed by 2 bases and V by 8 bases; bases with no gene match: 12. Germline values: CDR1 WSHSY, CDR2 SAAADI. The CDR3 spells CASQRGDSWTYNSPLHF. In DNA, the CDR3 is TGCGCCAGCCAAAGGGGGGACAGCTGGACCTATAATTCACCCCTCCACTTT.

The chain uses TRBV4-1 and TRBJ1-2; D is ambiguous. This CDR3 is built from 19 residues. V was clipped by 2 bases and J by 0 bases, with 22 bases between them. The germline V gene has CDR1 MGHRA and CDR2 YSYEKL. The CDR3 is CASSQYPHSISTANYGYTF. The CDR3 DNA follows: TGCGCCAGCAGCCAATATCCCCACTCCATATCCACAGCTAACTATGGCTACACCTTC.

The rearrangement links TRBV24-1 to TRBJ1-2, with 9 nucleotides matching TRBD1. Germline-derived CDR1 and CDR2 are KGHDR and SFDVKD. The ends lost 3 bases at V and 6 bases at J; junction bases unmatched: 10. The length of the CDR3 is 16 residues. The CDR3 is CATSDPNRGLKDGYTF. The CDR3 DNA reads as TGTGCCACCAGTGATCCTAACAGGGGGCTAAAGGATGGCTACACCTTC.

The V call is TRBV6-5, the J call TRBJ2-3; D uncertain. V was clipped by 2 bases and J by 2 bases, with 8 bases between them. Germline assignment: CDR1 MNHEY and CDR2 SVGAGI. CDR3 size: 14 residues. CDR3 in DNA: TGTGCCAGCAGTTACCGTAAAATCACAGATACGCAGTATTTT. Translation: CASSYRKITDTQYF.

The V gene is TRBV6-5, the J gene TRBJ1-1; D unclear. Germline CDR1 and CDR2: MNHEY and SVGAGI. Trimming removed 3 bases from V and 4 bases from J, with 12 bases in between. This CDR3 comprises 14 residues. The CDR3 DNA is TGTGCCAGCAGTTATACCGTCCGAGGCACTGAAGCTTTCTTT. Translation: CASSYTVRGTEAFF.

The genes are TRBV6-4 and TRBJ2-1; maybe TRBD1 (5 bases). Germline CDR1 is MRHNA and CDR2 is SNTAGT. This CDR3 has 15 residues. V was cut by 3 bases and J by 0 bases, with 9 bases left in between. CDR3 in DNA: TGTGCCAGCAGTGAAGGACACACCTCCTACAATGAGCAGTTCTTC. It is translated as CASSEGHTSYNEQFF.

The gene calls are TRBV5-6 and TRBJ2-3; D ambiguous. The germline CDR1 and CDR2 sequences are SGHDT and YYEEEE. The CDR3 length is 14 residues. V lost 0 bases, J lost 5 bases, and 10 bases lay in between. CDR3 loop: CASSLEPVGDTQYF. The CDR3 DNA is TGTGCCAGCAGCTTGGAACCGGTCGGAGATACGCAGTATTTT.

The J gene is TRBJ1-1, the V gene TRBV2; no definite D call. Germline V gene data show CDR1 as SNHLY and CDR2 as FYNNEI. The CDR3 totals 13 residues. V lost 5 bases and J 4 bases, leaving 11 bases between the germline ends. CDR3 amino acids: CASSPRTLTEAFF. The CDR3 bases are TGTGCCAGCAGTCCAAGGACCCTCACTGAAGCTTTCTTT.

The J gene is TRBJ2-5, the V gene TRBV7-8, with D possibly matching TRBD1 (6 bases). The length of the CDR3 is 14 residues. The ends were cut back, 1 base at V and 2 bases at J, with 8 bases in the middle. CDR1 and CDR2 from the germline V gene are SGHVS and FQNEAQ. This CDR3 is CASSLDGQQETQYF. The DNA for the CDR3 is TGTGCCAGCAGCTTAGATGGACAGCAAGAGACCCAGTACTTC.

This clone was observed once. The chain has TRBV2 and TRBJ2-1; 7 bases agree with TRBD1. The CDR3 contains 15 residues. Germline trimming cut 6 bases from V and 0 bases from J; bases unmatched to any gene: 5. Per germline, CDR1 SNHLY and CDR2 FYNNEI. The DNA of the CDR3 is TGTGCCAGCAGCGAGGACAGGAGCTCCTACAATGAGCAGTTCTTC. Translation gives CASSEDRSSYNEQFF. Full variable domain (missing parts from reference TRBV2 and TRBJ2-1): EPEVTQTPSHQVTQMGQEVILRCVPISNHLYFYWYRQILGQKVEFLVSFYNNEISEKSEIFDDQFSVERPDGSNFTLKIRSTKLEDSAMYFCASSEDRSSYNEQFFGPGTRLTVL.

The rearrangement links TRBV15 to TRBJ2-1, with unresolved D. Germline CDR1 LNHNV, CDR2 YYDKDF (reference sequence). This CDR3 spans 14 amino acids. Trimming stripped 0 bases from V and 10 bases from J, with 13 bases between. CDR3 sequence (DNA): TGTGCCACCAGCAGAGATTACGCAATCGGGGAGCAGTTCTTC. It yields the protein CATSRDYAIGEQFF.

This chain connects TRBV19 to TRBJ2-2; a possible D gene is TRBD1 (6 bases). The V gene's germline CDR1 is LNHDA and CDR2 SQIVND (reference sequence). Trimming stripped 4 bases from V and 2 bases from J, with 14 bases between. This CDR3 comprises 16 residues. The CDR3 nucleotides read TGTGCCAGTAGTAGCAAACCGGACAGAAACACCGGGGAGCTGTTTTTT. Translated, it gives CASSSKPDRNTGELFF.

This rearrangement joins TRBV18 to TRBJ1-1, with D tentatively TRBD1 (6 bases). The V end was cut by 2 bases, the J end by 6 bases, with 16 bases between. Germline CDR1 is KGHSH and CDR2 is LQKENI. The CDR3 sequence is 15 residues long. DNA of the CDR3: TGTGCCAGCTCACCAATCCGGCAGGGGTCCCCTGAAGCTTTCTTT. As protein: CASSPIRQGSPEAFF.

This sequence joins TRBV9 and TRBJ1-3; maybe TRBD1 (5 bases). From germline, CDR1 is SGDLS and CDR2 YYNGEE. The CDR3 extends over 15 amino acids. Deletions cut 4 bases from V and 3 bases from J, with 14 bases between. CDR3 protein: CASSFGTDGGNTIYF. DNA for the CDR3: TGTGCCAGCAGCTTTGGGACGGACGGTGGAAACACCATATATTTT.

This clone was found once. The chain recombines TRBV30 with TRBJ1-5; D unresolved. V was trimmed by 3 bases and J by 5 bases, leaving 11 bases between them. The CDR3 contains 13 residues. In germline, CDR1 is GTSNPN, CDR2 SVGIG (reference sequence). The CDR3 nucleotides are TGTGCCTGGAGCCCAGGCTTGGATCAGCCCCAGCATTTT. Protein sequence: CAWSPGLDQPQHF.

This chain connects TRBV2 to TRBJ1-4; possibly TRBD1 for D (5 bases). Germline CDR1 is SNHLY and CDR2 is FYNNEI. The CDR3 loop spans 14 amino acids. Deletions cut 4 bases from V and 7 bases from J, with 13 bases between. The CDR3 DNA sequence: TGTGCCAGCAGTGTTCACAGGCTGAGTGAAAAACTGTTTTTT. It encodes CASSVHRLSEKLFF.